Reported below is one T cell receptor beta chain. Its antigen is still unknown. Relapses following autologous stem cell transplantation were seen in all patients, with brentuximab vedotin exposure varying. Germline-derived CDR1 and CDR2 are SGHTA and FQGNSA. The CDR3 spans 18 residues. The V gene lost 7 bases and the J gene lost 0 bases, with 19 bases spanning the gap. This sample is drawn from a study of PD-1 blockade in classical Hodgkin lymphoma. The wider study: Patients got intravenous nivolumab 3 mg/kg every 2 weeks. Study outcomes and limitations: TCR diversity at baseline was reported to be reduced in newly diagnosed patients relative to healthy donors. Repertoires differed for reasons still undefined, possibly disease activity or prior therapy.

Sequencing was performed with immunoSEQ multiplex PCR; in TCRdb, only in-frame clones are kept and a portion is missing. The table has 95,000 to 120,000 clones, roughly nine tenths seen once. The chain carries TRBV7-2 and TRBJ2-6, with a tentative D call TRBD2 (5 bases). The sequences come from peripheral blood mononuclear cells (PBMCs), collected before the second cycle of nivolumab. This clonotype was obtained from a human donor with classical Hodgkin lymphoma. The DNA for the CDR3 is TGTGCCAGCACCTCCACGTGGATCGGGAACTCTGGGGCCAACGTCCTGACTTTC. The encoded protein is CASTSTWIGNSGANVLTF.